The clone carrying this TCR beta chain came up a few times. Its antigen remains unidentified. Use of 60 Vbeta and 13 Jbeta primers characterized the PCR. Assay: immunoSEQ multiplex PCR; the TCRdb copy retains only in-frame clones and omits some. The sample shows about 81,000 clones, 90% of them seen only once. The record originates from a study of cytomegalovirus exposure and HLA in healthy donors. The overall study: Genotyping of some 390 donors showed that around 86% belonged to the Caucasian-associated ancestry cluster.

Whole-study findings and limits: Within an earlier analysis, most TCR beta V segments proved productive either about 90% or about 30% of the time. It was assumed in the presence/absence analyses that sequencing depth was roughly uniform across donors.

V was clipped by 1 base and J by 5 bases, with 19 bases between them. The CDR3 has 17 residues. The germline CDR1 and CDR2 sequences are SGHAT and FQNNGV. This TCR was recovered from a man between 18 and 35 years old in good health and CMV-seronegative. This rearrangement joins TRBV11-2 to TRBJ2-3; D remains unclear. The sample consisted of PBMCs. The CDR3 is CASSLGTGRQRRDTQYF. CDR3 bases: TGTGCCAGCAGCTTAGGTACCGGTCGGCAGCGTAGAGATACGCAGTATTTT.